The clone carrying this T cell receptor (beta chain) has at least ten counts. Total RNA extraction produced at least 6 micrograms (per sample) for the study. These data are taken from a study of blood T cells in healthy people across ages. The CDR3 has 12 residues. J lost 6 bases, V lost 6 bases, and 6 bases had no gene match. Per germline, CDR1 SQVTM and CDR2 ANQGSEA. PCR was performed a second time for about 7 to 12 cycles using a sample-barcoded 5' primer and a J-beta primer mix. TCRdb analysed the 5' RACE reads with MiXCR anew, one entry per CDR3 protein. The sample has 650,000 to 1,000,000 distinct CDR3 sequences; around 45% are singletons.

Sequencing was carried out using blood. The rearrangement joins TRBV29-1 to TRBJ1-1; 8 bases align to TRBD1. This TCR came from a man of 80 years or more in good health. The CDR3 loop is CSVRRTGPEAFF. CDR3 bases: TGCAGCGTGCGCAGGACAGGGCCTGAAGCTTTCTTT.